This T cell receptor (beta chain) was retrieved from a study of blood T cells in healthy people across ages. With 1 base removed from V and 5 bases from J, the gap between germline ends came to 9 bases. This CDR3 comprises 13 residues. CDR1 and CDR2 from the germline V gene are GTSNPN and SVGIG (reference sequence). A second PCR of about 7 to 11 cycles used a sample-barcoded 5' primer and a J-beta primer mix. TCRdb re-analysed the 5' RACE reads in MiXCR, keeping a single row per CDR3 protein. In the table there are around 800,000 distinct CDR3 sequences, 20% to 30% of which are singletons. This clonotype was recorded a few times. The sample also formed part of further work on T cells of mothers and their children.

The TCR comes from a boy younger than 18 in good health. The chain links TRBV30 to TRBJ1-5; D ambiguous. The sequencing sample was made of blood. CDR3 nucleotides: TGTGCCTGGAGTGAGGACGGGGATCAGCCCCAGCATTTT. Translating it yields CAWSEDGDQPQHF.